This record concerns one T cell receptor (beta chain) sequence. The data were taken from a study of cytomegalovirus exposure and HLA in healthy donors. The CDR3 extends over 13 amino acids. Trimming removed 3 bases from V and 1 base from J, with 6 bases in between. Germline V gene lookup returns CDR1 LNHDA and CDR2 SQIVND (reference sequence). The PCR ran on 60 Vbeta and 13 Jbeta primers. The protocol was immunoSEQ multiplex PCR, while the TCRdb copy is restricted to in-frame clones and leaves out a portion. Among 95,000 to 150,000 clones listed, approximately 72% were seen once. V usage is TRBV19 and J usage is TRBJ1-2; D ambiguous. The origin of this receptor is a woman aged 40 to 49 in good health and CMV-seropositive. Sequenced material: PBMCs. This chain's CDR3 is CASSIRGNYGYTF. The DNA for the CDR3 is TGTGCCAGTAGTATTCGGGGTAACTATGGCTACACCTTC.